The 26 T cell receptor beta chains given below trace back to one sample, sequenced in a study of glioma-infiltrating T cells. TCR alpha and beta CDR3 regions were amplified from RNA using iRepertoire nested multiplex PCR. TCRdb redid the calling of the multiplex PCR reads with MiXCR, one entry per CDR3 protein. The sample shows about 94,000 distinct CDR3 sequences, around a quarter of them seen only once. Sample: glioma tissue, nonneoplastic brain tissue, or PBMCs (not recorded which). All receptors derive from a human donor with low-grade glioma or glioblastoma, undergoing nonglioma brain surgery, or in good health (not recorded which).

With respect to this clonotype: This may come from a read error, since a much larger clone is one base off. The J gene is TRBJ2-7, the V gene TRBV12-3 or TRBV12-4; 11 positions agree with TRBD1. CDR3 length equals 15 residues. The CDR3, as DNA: TGTGTCAGCAGCCAAAGAGGACAGGGGGCGAGGGAGCAGTACTTC. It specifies CVSSQRGQGAREQYF.

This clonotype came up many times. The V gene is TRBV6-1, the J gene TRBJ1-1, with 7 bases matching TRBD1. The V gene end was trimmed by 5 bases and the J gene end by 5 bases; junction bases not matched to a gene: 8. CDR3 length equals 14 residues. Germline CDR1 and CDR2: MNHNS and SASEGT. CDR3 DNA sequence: TGTGCCAGCAGTCAACAGGGGTCAGGAACTGAAGCTTTCTTT. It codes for CASSQQGSGTEAFF.

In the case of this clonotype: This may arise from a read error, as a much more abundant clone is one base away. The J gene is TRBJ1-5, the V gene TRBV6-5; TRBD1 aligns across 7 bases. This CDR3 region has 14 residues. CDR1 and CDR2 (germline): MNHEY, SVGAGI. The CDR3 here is CARSERQGDQPQHF. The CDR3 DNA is TGTGCCCGCAGTGAGAGACAGGGAGATCAGCCCCAGCATTTT.

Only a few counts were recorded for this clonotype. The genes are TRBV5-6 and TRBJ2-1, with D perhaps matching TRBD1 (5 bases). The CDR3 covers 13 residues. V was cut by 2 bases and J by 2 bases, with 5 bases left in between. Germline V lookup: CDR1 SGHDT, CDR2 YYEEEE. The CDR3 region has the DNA TGTGCCAGCAGCTTCAGGGCCTACAATGAGCAGTTCTTC. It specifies CASSFRAYNEQFF.

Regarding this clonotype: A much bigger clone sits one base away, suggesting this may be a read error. The CDR3 spells CASSLWSADTSRANVLTF. CDR3 DNA: TGTGCCAGCAGTTTATGGTCGGCAGATACGTCTCGGGCCAACGTCCTGACTTTC. The chain has TRBV28 and TRBJ2-6; D gene ambiguous. V was clipped by 0 bases and J by 5 bases, with 17 bases between them. The germline V gene encodes CDR1 MDHEN and CDR2 SYDVKM. This CDR3 spans 18 amino acids.

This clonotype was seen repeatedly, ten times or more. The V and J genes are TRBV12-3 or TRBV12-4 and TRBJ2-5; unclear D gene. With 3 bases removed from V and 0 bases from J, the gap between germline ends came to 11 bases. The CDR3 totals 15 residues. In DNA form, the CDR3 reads TGTGCCAGCAGTTTGGGCAGAGCGTACCAAGAGACCCAGTACTTC. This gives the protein CASSLGRAYQETQYF.

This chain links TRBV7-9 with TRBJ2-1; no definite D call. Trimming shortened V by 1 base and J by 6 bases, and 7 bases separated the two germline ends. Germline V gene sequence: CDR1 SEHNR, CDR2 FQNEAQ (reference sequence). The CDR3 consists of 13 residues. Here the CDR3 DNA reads TGTGCCAGCAGCTTAGGGACCCCCAATGAGCAGTTCTTC. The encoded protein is CASSLGTPNEQFF.

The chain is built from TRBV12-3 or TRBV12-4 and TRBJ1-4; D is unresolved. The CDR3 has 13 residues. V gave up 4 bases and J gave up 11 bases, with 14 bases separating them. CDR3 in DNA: TGTGCCAGCAGTTCGGACGGTCCAATGAAACTGTTTTTT. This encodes CASSSDGPMKLFF.

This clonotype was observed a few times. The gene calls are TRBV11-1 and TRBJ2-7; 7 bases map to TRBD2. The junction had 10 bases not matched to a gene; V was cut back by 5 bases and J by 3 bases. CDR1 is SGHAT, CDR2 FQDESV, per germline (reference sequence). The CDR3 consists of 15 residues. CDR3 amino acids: CASSPLSGNIYEQYF. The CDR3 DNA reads TGTGCCAGCAGCCCGTTAAGCGGGAATATCTACGAGCAGTACTTC.

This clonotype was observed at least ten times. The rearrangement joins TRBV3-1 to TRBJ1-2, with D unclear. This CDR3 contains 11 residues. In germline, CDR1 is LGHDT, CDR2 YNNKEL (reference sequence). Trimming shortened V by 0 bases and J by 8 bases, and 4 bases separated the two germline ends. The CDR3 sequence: CASSQEYGYTF. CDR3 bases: TGTGCCAGCAGCCAAGAATACGGCTACACCTTC.

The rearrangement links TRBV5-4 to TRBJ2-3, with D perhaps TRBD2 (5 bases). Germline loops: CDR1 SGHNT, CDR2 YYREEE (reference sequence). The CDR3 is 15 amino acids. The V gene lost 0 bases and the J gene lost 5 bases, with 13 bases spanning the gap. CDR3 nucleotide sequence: TGTGCCAGCAGCTTGGGGACTCCTGGATTAGATACGCAGTATTTT. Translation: CASSLGTPGLDTQYF. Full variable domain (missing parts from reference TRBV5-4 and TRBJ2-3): ETGVTQSPTHLIKTRGQQVTLRCSSQSGHNTVSWYQQALGQGPQFIFQYYREEENGRGNFPPRFSGLQFPNYSSELNVNALELDDSALYLCASSLGTPGLDTQYFGPGTRLTVL.

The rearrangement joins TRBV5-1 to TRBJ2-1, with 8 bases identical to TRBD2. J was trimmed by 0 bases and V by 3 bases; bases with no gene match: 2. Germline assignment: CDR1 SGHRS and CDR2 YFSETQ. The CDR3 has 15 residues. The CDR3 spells CASSSGLGSYNEQFF. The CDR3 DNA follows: TGCGCCAGCAGCTCGGGACTAGGCTCCTACAATGAGCAGTTCTTC.

The CDR3 reads CASSQGQVEYYGYTF. The CDR3, as DNA: TGTGCCAGCAGCCAAGGACAGGTTGAATACTATGGCTACACCTTC. The V and J genes are TRBV11-2 and TRBJ1-2, with 7 positions matching TRBD1. The CDR3 loop spans 15 amino acids. In germline, CDR1 is SGHAT, CDR2 FQNNGV. Trimming at V came to 5 bases and at J to 3 bases, leaving 9 bases not matched to a gene.

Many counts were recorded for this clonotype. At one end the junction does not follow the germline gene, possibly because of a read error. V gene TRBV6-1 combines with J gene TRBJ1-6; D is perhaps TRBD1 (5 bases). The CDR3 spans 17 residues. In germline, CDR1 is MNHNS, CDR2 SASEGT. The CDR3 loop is CASSDGGYYSSNSPLHF. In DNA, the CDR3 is TGTGCCAGCAGTGACGGGGGGTACTATTCCTCTAATTCACCCCTCCACTTT.

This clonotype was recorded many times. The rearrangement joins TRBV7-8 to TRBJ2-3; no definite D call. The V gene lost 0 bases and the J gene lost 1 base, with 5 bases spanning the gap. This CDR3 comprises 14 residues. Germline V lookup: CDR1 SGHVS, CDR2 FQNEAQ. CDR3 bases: TGTGCCAGCAGCTTAGCGTTTCGCACAGATACGCAGTATTTT. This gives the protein CASSLAFRTDTQYF.

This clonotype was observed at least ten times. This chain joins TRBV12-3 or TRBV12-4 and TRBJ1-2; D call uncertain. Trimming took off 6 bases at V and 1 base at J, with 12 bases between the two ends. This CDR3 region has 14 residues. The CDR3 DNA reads TGTGCCAGCAGCCTGACCAACCTTAACTATGGCTACACCTTC. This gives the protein CASSLTNLNYGYTF.

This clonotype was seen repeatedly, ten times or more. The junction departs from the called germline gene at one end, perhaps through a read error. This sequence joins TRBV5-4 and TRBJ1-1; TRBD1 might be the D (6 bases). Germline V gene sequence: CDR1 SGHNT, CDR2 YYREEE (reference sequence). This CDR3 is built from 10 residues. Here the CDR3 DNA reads TGTGCCAGCAGCAATGACAGGATAATCTTT. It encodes CASSNDRIIF.

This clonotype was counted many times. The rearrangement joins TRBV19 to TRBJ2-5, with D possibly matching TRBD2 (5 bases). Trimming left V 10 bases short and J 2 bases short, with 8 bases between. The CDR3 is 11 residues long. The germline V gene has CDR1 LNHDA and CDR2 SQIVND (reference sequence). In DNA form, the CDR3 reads TGTGCCACCACTAGGCAAGAGACCCAGTACTTC. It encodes CATTRQETQYF.

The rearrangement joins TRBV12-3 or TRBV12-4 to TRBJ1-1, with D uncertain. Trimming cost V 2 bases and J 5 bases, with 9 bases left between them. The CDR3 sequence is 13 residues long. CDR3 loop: CASSLWAGTEAFF. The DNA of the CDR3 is TGTGCCAGCAGTTTATGGGCTGGGACTGAAGCTTTCTTT.

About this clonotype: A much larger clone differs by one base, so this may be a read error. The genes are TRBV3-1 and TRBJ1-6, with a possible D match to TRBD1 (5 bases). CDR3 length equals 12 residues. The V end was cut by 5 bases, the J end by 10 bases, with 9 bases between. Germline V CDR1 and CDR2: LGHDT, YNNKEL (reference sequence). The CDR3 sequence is CASSTRGSPLHF. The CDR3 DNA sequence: TGTGCCAGCAGCACGAGGGGCTCACCCCTCCACTTT.

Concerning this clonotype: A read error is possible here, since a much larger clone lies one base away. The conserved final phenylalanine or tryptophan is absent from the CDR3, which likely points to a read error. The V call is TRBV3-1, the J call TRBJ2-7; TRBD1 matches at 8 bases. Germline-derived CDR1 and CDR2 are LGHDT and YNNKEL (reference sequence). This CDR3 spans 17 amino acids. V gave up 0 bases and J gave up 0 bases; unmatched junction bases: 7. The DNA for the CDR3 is TGTGCCAGCAGCCAAGATCGAACCAGGGGGCGCTCCTACGAGCAGTACTCC. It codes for CASSQDRTRGRSYEQYS.

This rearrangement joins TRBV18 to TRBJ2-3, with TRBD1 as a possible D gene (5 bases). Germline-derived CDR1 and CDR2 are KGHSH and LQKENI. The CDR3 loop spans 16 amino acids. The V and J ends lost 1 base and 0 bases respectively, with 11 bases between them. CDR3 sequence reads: CASSPRQLTSTDTQYF. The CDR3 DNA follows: TGTGCCAGCTCACCACGACAGTTAACTAGCACAGATACGCAGTATTTT.

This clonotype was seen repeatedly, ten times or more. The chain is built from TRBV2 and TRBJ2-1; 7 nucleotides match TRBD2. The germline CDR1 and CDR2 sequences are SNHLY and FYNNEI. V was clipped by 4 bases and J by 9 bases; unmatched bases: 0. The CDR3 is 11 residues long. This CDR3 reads CASSAGGEQFF. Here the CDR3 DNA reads TGTGCCAGCAGTGCGGGGGGTGAGCAGTTCTTC.

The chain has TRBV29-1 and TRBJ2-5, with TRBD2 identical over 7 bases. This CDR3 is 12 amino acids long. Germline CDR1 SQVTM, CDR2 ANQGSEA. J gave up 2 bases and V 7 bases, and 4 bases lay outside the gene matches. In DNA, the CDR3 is TGCAGCGCCCGGGGAGGGCAAGAGACCCAGTACTTC. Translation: CSARGGQETQYF.

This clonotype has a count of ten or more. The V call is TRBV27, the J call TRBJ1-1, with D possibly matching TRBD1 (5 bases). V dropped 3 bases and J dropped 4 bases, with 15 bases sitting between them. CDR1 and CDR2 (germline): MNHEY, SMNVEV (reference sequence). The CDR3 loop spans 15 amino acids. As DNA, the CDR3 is TGTGCCAGCAGTTTGTACCCAGGGTCCCGCACTGAAGCTTTCTTT. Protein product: CASSLYPGSRTEAFF.

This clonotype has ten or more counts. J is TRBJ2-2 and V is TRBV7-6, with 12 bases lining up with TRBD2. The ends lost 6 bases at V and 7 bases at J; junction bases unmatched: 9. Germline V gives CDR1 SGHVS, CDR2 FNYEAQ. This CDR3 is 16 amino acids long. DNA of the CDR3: TGTGCCAGCAGTAAACTAGCGGGAGGTCGTAGCGGGGAGCTGTTTTTT. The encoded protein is CASSKLAGGRSGELFF.